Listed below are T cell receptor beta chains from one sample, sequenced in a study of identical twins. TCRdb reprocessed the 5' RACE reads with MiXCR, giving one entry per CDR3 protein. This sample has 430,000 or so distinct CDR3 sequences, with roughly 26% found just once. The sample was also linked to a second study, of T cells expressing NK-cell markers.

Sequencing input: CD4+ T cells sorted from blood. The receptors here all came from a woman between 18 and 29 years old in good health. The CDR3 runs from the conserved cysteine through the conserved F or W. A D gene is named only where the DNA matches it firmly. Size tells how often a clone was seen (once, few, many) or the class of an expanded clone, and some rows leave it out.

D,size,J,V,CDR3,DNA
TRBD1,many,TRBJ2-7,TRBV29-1,CSASRTGRDEQYF,TGCAGCGCAAGCAGGACAGGTCGAGACGAGCAGTACTTC
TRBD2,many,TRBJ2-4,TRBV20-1,CSAARGSGRNIQYF,TGCAGTGCTGCTAGGGGTTCCGGGAGGAACATTCAGTACTTC
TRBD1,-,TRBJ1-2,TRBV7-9,CASSLIPGQGINYGYTF,TGTGCCAGCAGCTTAATTCCGGGACAGGGGATTAACTATGGCTACACCTTC
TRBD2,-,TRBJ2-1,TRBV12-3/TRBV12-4,CASSPTRYNAAGSGRGEQFF,TGTGCCAGCAGCCCCACGCGGTACAATGCAGCCGGAAGCGGGAGAGGTGAGCAGTTCTTC
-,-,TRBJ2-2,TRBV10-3,CATTGQNTGELFF,TGTGCCACCACGGGACAGAACACCGGGGAGCTGTTTTTT
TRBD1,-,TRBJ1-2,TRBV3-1,CASSTHRQGDYGYTF,TGTGCCAGCAGCACTCACCGACAGGGAGACTATGGCTACACCTTC
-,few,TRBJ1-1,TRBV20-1,CSAKDRYREAFF,TGCAGTGCTAAAGACAGATACAGGGAAGCTTTCTTT
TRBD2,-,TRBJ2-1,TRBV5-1,CASSSLTRTSGREVYTNEQFF,TGCGCCAGCAGCTCTCTAACTCGGACTAGCGGGAGAGAGGTTTATACCAATGAGCAGTTCTTC
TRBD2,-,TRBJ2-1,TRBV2,CASSGLAGGNNEQFF,TGTGCCAGCAGCGGACTAGCGGGGGGGAACAATGAGCAGTTCTTC
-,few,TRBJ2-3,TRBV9,CASSVPIGGYTDTQYF,TGTGCCAGCAGCGTCCCCATAGGCGGATACACAGATACGCAGTATTTT